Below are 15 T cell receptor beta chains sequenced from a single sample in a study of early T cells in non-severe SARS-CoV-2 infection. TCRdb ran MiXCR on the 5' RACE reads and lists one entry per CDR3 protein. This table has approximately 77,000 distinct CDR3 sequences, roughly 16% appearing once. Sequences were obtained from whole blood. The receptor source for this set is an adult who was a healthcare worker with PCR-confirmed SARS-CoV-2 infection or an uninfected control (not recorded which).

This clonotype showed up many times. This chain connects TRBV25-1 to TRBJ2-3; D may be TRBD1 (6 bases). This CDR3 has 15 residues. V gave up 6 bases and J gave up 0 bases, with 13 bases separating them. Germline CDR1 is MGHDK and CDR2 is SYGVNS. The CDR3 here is CASRNDRSSTDTQYF. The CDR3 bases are TGTGCCAGCAGGAATGACAGGTCTAGCACAGATACGCAGTATTTT. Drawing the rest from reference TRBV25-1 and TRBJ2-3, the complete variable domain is EADIYQTPRYLVIGTGKKITLECSQTMGHDKMYWYQQDPGMELHLIHYSYGVNSTEKGDLSSESTVSRIRTEHFPLTLESARPSHTSQYLCASRNDRSSTDTQYFGPGTRLTVL.

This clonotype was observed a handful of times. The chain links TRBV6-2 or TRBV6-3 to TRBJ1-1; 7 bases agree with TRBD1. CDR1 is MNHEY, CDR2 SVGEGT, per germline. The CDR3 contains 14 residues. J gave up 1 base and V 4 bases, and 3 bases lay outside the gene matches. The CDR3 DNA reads TGTGCCAGCAGTTTCAGGGGGTCGAACACTGAAGCTTTCTTT. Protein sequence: CASSFRGSNTEAFF.

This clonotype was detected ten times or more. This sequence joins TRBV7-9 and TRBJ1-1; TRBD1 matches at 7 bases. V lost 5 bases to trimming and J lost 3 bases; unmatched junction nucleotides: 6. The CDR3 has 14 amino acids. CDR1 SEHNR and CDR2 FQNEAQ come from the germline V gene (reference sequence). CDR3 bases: TGTGCCAGCAGCCCCAGGGGGGGGGACACTGAAGCTTTCTTT. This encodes CASSPRGGDTEAFF.

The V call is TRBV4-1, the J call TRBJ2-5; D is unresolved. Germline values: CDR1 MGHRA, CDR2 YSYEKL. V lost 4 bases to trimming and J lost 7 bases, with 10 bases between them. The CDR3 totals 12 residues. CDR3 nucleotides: TGCGCCAGCAGCCCACCACGCGGGACCCAGTACTTC. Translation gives CASSPPRGTQYF.

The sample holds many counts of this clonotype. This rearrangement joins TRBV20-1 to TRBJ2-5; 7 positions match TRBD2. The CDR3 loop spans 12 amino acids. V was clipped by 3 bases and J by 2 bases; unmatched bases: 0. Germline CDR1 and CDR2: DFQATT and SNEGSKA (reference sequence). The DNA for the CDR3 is TGCAGTGCTAGCGGGAGGCAAGAGACCCAGTACTTC. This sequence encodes CSASGRQETQYF.

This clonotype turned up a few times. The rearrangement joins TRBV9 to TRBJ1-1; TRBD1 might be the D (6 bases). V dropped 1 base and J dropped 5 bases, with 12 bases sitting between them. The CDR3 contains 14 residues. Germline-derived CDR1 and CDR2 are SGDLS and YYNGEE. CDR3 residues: CASSVSSRGTEAFF. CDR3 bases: TGTGCCAGCAGCGTATCGTCCAGGGGAACTGAAGCTTTCTTT.

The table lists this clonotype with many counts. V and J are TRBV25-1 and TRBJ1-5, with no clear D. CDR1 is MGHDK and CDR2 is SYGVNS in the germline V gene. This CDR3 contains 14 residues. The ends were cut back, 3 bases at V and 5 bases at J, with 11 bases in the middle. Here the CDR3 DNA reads TGTGCCAGCAGTGACCCCGGGTCCTATCAGCCCCAGCATTTT. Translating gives CASSDPGSYQPQHF.

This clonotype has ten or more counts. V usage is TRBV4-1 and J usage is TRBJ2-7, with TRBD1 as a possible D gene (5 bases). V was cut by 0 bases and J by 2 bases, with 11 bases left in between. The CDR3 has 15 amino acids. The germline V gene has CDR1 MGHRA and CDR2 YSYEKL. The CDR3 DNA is TGCGCCAGCAGCCAAGATACCAGGGCCACCTACGAGCAGTACTTC. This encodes CASSQDTRATYEQYF.

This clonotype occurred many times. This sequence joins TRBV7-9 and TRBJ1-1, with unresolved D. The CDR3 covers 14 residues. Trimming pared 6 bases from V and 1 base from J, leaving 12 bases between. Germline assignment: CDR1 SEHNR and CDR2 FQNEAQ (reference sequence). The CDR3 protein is CASRRISGNTEAFF. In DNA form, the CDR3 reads TGTGCCAGCAGGCGTATATCGGGGAACACTGAAGCTTTCTTT.

The CDR3 loop is CSADRADNEQFF. In nucleotides, the CDR3 is TGCAGCGCGGACAGGGCCGACAATGAGCAGTTCTTC. The V call is TRBV29-1, the J call TRBJ2-1; 8 positions agree with TRBD1. The V gene's germline CDR1 is SQVTM and CDR2 ANQGSEA. Trimming took 7 bases from V and 5 from J; bases not matched to a gene: 4. The CDR3 loop spans 12 amino acids.

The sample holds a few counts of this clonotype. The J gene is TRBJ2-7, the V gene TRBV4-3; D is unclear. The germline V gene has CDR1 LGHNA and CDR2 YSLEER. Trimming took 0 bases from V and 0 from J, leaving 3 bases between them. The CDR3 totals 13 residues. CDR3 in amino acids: CASSQEFSYEQYF. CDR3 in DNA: TGCGCCAGCAGCCAAGAGTTCTCCTACGAGCAGTACTTC.

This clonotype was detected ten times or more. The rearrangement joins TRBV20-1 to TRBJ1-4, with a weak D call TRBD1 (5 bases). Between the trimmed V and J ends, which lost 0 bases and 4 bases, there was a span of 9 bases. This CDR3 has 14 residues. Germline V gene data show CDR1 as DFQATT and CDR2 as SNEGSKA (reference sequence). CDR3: CSARDWGVNEKLFF. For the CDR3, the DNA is TGCAGTGCTAGAGATTGGGGGGTTAATGAAAAACTGTTTTTT.

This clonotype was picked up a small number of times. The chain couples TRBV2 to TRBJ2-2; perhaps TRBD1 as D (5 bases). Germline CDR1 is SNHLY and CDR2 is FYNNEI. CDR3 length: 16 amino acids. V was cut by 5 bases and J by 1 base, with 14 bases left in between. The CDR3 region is CASSNSGARNTGELFF. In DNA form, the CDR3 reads TGTGCCAGCAGTAATAGTGGGGCACGGAACACCGGGGAGCTGTTTTTT.

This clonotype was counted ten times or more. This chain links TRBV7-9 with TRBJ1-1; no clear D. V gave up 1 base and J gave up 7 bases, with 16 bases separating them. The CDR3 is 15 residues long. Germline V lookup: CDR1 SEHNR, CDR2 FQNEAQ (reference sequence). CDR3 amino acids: CASSLGLGTALEAFF. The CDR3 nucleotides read TGTGCCAGCAGCTTAGGCTTGGGAACCGCGCTTGAAGCTTTCTTT.

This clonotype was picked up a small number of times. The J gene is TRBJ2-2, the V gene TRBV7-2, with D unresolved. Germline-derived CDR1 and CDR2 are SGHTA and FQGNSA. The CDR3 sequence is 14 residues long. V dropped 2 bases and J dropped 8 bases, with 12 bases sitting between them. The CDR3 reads CASSLSRHRGELFF. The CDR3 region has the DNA TGTGCCAGCAGCTTATCCCGACATAGGGGGGAGCTGTTTTTT.